This T cell receptor beta chain is from a study of cytomegalovirus exposure and HLA in healthy donors. In its sample, this clone was seen a few times. The antigen is not known. Whole-study findings and limits: Earlier analysis looked at TCR beta V segments, and most were productive about 87% or about 30% of the time. A later analysis found common viral pathogens apparently linked to several of the most significant clusters.

This PCR relied on a set of 60 Vbeta primers and 13 Jbeta primers. The assay was immunoSEQ multiplex PCR, and TCRdb's table has in-frame clones only and misses some. The sample shows 120,000 to 150,000 clones, around 65% of them seen only once. This TCR came from a woman aged 60-75 years in good health and CMV-seronegative. The sample comprised PBMCs.

The CDR3 is CASSFGGTYNEQFF. The CDR3 coding sequence is TGTGCCAGCAGCTTCGGCGGCACCTACAATGAGCAGTTCTTC. V and J are TRBV11-3 and TRBJ2-1; no definite D call. The germline V and J ends were trimmed by 3 bases and 2 bases, with 8 bases remaining between them. Germline V gives CDR1 SGHNT, CDR2 YENEEA. There are 14 residues in the CDR3.